This T cell receptor (beta chain) derives from a study of cytomegalovirus exposure and HLA in healthy donors (dated by TCRdb to the late 2010s). At the level of the whole study: In an earlier analysis of 450 to 750 of the donors, 250 to 350 Gb of sequence data and 90 million to 120 million unique TCR beta sequences from some 170 million T cells were reported. About 300 gigabases of sequencing data and approximately 85 million unique TCR sequences were included in an early release covering 500 to 750 HLA-typed donors. The genetic ancestry cluster associated with self-reported Caucasian donors included 80% to 90% of the roughly 360 genotyped donors. The aim of the study was to test whether cataloging public T cell receptors could identify signatures of past pathogen exposure. Using immunosequencing, the study profiled T cell repertoires from about 610 subjects and related those repertoires to cytomegalovirus serostatus. Along with the approximately 620-subject first cohort, a separate validation cohort of 120 different subjects was used. High-throughput TCR immunosequencing, statistical association of individual TCRs with disease status, and machine learning were combined to predict cytomegalovirus infection status. A later analysis re-examined previously published TCR beta repertoires from about 700 donors and added high-resolution HLA genotyping to investigate patterns of TCR occurrence. Rather than drawing on any new phenotypic data, the later analysis identified candidate immune exposures from TCR beta sequences and the way those sequences occurred across donors. In an earlier analysis of roughly 580 of the donors, high-throughput TCR beta sequencing was used to judge whether each TCR beta V gene segment behaved as functional or pseudogenic. Alongside the repertoire data, information on donor age, sex, ethnicity and CMV serostatus was compiled. In a later genetic analysis, genome-wide SNP genotypes for about 65% of the roughly 700 donors were used, and that subset was treated as a discovery cohort. All discovery cohort repertoires had been generated on a single sequencing platform. Both class I and class II loci were covered by HLA typing, at four-digit resolution. Typing coverage differed by locus: A, B, C, DRB1 and DQB1 were typed in about 620-630 donors, DQA1 in around 500, DPA1 in 600 to 610, and DPB1 in 400 to 480. Because of strong linkage in the cohort, roughly five DR-DQ haplotypes were treated as single units for association and clustering. On average, approximately 250,000 unique TCR beta nucleotide sequences were sequenced per donor among 300 to 500 genotyped donors of the cohort, with 15% to 20% of those sequences being non-productive.

The CDR3 numbers 13 residues from cysteine through phenylalanine. Of the read, only the CDR3 DNA is kept; its 39 bases are in frame from base 1. Trimmed from V: 5 bases; trimmed from J: 4 bases; junction bases lacking a gene match: 2. The germline V gene sets CDR1 to LGHNT and CDR2 to FRNRAP. The cohort comprised hundreds of healthy bone marrow donors. At the time of sampling, every cohort member was nominally healthy, though immune exposures that went unrecorded were likely present. The donor was CMV seropositive and belonged to the group of some 290 seropositive cohort members. A peripheral blood sample was provided by each donor, and peripheral blood mononuclear cells were used for TCR beta sequencing. Genomic DNA was extracted from the blood cell samples with the Qiagen DNeasy Blood Extraction Kit. The library was built by means of the immunoSEQ multiplex PCR assay. For the multiplex PCR, a mixture combining 60 forward primers for TCR Vbeta segments and 13 reverse primers for TCR Jbeta segments was used. The CDR3 region of rearranged TCR beta genes was amplified from genomic DNA with a multiplex PCR assay. On the Illumina HiSeq System, the amplified TCR beta libraries were sequenced as 87-base-pair reads. Under the source paper's analysis protocol: In a later analysis, approximately 74 million unique TCR beta chains were counted across the roughly 670 repertoires, and around 10 million of these chains were shared by at least two donors. A nearest-neighbor algorithm error-corrected the raw reads and collapsed the reads into unique sequences, merging closely related sequences to remove PCR and sequencing errors. Alignment of CDR3 sequences to IMGT reference sequences was used to assign V, D and J gene segments. For a sequence to be retained, a match of at least six nucleotides to both a V gene segment and a J gene segment was required. A rearrangement was called productive if the CDR3 had no stop codons and remained in frame with V and J, and every other rearrangement was called non-productive. CDR3 was defined according to IMGT convention as the region running from the second conserved V-encoded cysteine to the conserved J-encoded phenylalanine. In an earlier analysis of 500 to 650 of the donors, sequences lacking an unambiguous match to a single V gene segment were excluded. An earlier analysis of just under 600 of the donors called V segments functional above 56.7% productive rearrangements and segregating when the between-donor standard deviation exceeded 5%. To diagnose cytomegalovirus status from the catalog of TCR beta chain sequences, a statistical classification framework was built. In a later analysis, V and J genes were assigned by comparing TCR nucleotide sequences against IMGT/GENE-DB human TR gene sequences. The TCRdist pipeline was used in a later analysis to assign CDR3 sequences and most-parsimonious VDJ recombination scenarios. In a later analysis, each TCR beta chain was defined by its CDR3 amino acid sequence together with its V-gene family, and reads without a unique V-gene family were excluded. A later analysis removed nearly 600 highly shared, low-generation-probability nucleotide sequences to deal with suspected cross-contamination and a sequencing artifact. In a later analysis, a clonal expansion index for each public chain was calculated from normalized within-repertoire ranks of inferred template counts. In a later analysis, generation probabilities were computed with a VDJ recombination model fitted to out-of-frame rearrangements, and the resulting probabilities were checked against IGoR. A later analysis scored TCR-TCR, TCR-HLA and TCR-CMV co-occurrence with hypergeometric tests, applying a repertoire-size bias correction to TCR pairs. In a later analysis, false discovery rates were estimated by permuting HLA or CMV assignments 20 times. In a later analysis, co-occurring TCRs were grouped using DBSCAN, with TCRdist sequence similarity added in when clustering inside HLA-allele-positive subsets. Co-occurrence clustering excluded repertoires with fewer than 30,000 or more than 120,000 public chains, plus five with anomalous nucleotide sharing. Imported from immuneACCESS, the table was reduced by TCRdb to in-frame sequences with V and J called. These copies leave out some clones; in studies compared against another copy, an unresolved V gene accounts for under half, and the cause of the remainder is not known. V, J and clone size were drawn from that table, and D and trimming were deduced from the DNA. For this sample there are more than 200,000 clones; about 81% appear just once. The top ten constitute roughly 6% of the sample.

A few counts support this clone. No antigen is known for it. One base away there is no much larger clone; base qualities are not given. The paper's findings and limits, for the study overall: In vitro tests confirmed that a few of the cytomegalovirus-associated TCR beta chains recognize cytomegalovirus antigens. In a later analysis, most CMV-associated TCR beta chains were found to appear HLA-restricted, with HLA associations seemingly driven largely by CMV exposure. A later analysis reported that several top co-occurrence clusters appeared linked to parvovirus B19, influenza, CMV and Epstein-Barr virus. In a later genetic analysis, fewer N-insertions in productive TCRs were reported among donors in an Asian-associated ancestry cluster than the approximately 670-donor mean. A later analysis found that HLA-associated TCR beta chains were more clonally expanded and had lower generation probabilities than equally common non-associated chains. A later genetic analysis associated a missense DCLRE1C variant with V-gene and J-gene trimming of TCR beta chains, and an independent cohort replicated the association. According to the authors, the approach could potentially be generalized to other disease states and immunological phenotypes. Fewer than 20 rarely observed V segments, including chromosome 9 orphons, were excluded from the earlier analysis of several hundred of the donors because counts were too low. The cohort was sequenced for TCR beta chains only, and without alpha or paired-chain data the features that could be detected were limited. Some IMGT-functional V segments, including TRBV6-2 and TRBV6-3, could not be distinguished by the 87-base-pair reads and were therefore excluded. Correlated functional status among segregating V segments might reflect linkage disequilibrium, but an unknown experimental factor could not be ruled out. The sequencing pipeline was judged likely to have produced a cluster of highly shared sequence variants as a technical artifact. Roughly uniform sequencing depth across donors was assumed in presence/absence analyses, although this assumption may not hold. In an earlier analysis of more than 500 of the donors, most TCR beta V segments appeared in productive rearrangements about 87% or about 30% of the time, broadly matching IMGT annotations. Because some donors lacked HLA typing at each locus, the association tests relied only on the typed subset. A total of roughly 160 TCR beta chains were listed by the study as associated with cytomegalovirus. A further reported finding was that TCR beta sequences accurately predicted the HLA-A and HLA-B alleles for most subjects in the first cohort. The classifier was reported to diagnose cytomegalovirus status with high specificity and sensitivity in both the original and validation cohorts. A later analysis associated 15,000 to 20,000 TCR beta sequences with specific HLA alleles at a false discovery rate of 0.05. According to a later analysis, TCR association rates differed among HLA loci, with DRB1 alleles showing the most associated TCRs and HLA-C alleles showing the fewest. The only immune exposure information available for the cohort was CMV serostatus. Most TCR sequences were seen in very few donors, while some public TCRs were found in many individuals. When HLA alleles, especially DR and DQ, strongly co-occurred, attributing TCR associations to individual alleles was difficult.

This sequence uses TRBV12-5 and TRBJ2-1, with TRBD2 identical over 7 junction bases. The sample was PBMCs. The sequence derives from a man in his forties or fifties in good health and CMV-seropositive. In nucleotide form, the sequence is TGTGCTAGTGGTAGCGGGATTTACAATGAGCAGTTCTTC. Its protein product is CASGSGIYNEQFF.